Each of the 29 T cell receptor beta chains below was sequenced from the same sample in a study of T cell responses to AZD1222 COVID-19 vaccine. Produced via immunoSEQ multiplex PCR; TCRdb's table is partial and in-frame only. The profile covers roughly 200,000 clones, with just over 90% appearing a single time and 3% to 3.5% taken by the ten largest. The material sequenced was peripheral blood, taken 28 days after the second AZD1222 dose. These TCRs come from an adult who received the AZD1222 COVID-19 vaccine.

In DNA, the CDR3 is TGTGCCAGCAGCTTAGGCGCCCCCGCCGGGCCCCAGCATTTT. Translated, it gives CASSLGAPAGPQHF. V and J are TRBV7-9 and TRBJ1-5; no reliable D call. This CDR3 comprises 14 residues. V was cut by 1 base and J by 9 bases, with 13 bases left in between. CDR1 SEHNR and CDR2 FQNEAQ come from the germline V gene (reference sequence).

The chain links TRBV3-1 (or the pseudogene TRBV3-2) to TRBJ1-1, with 8 bases fitting TRBD1. The V segment lost 2 bases and the J segment 4 bases; nucleotides outside the gene matches: 3. Germline CDR1 is LGHDT and CDR2 is YNNKEL (reference sequence). The CDR3 spans 14 residues. DNA for the CDR3: TGTGCCAGCAGCCAAAGACAGGGGACCACTGAAGCTTTCTTT. Translation: CASSQRQGTTEAFF.

This chain connects TRBV30 to TRBJ1-4; no clear D. Germline V gives CDR1 GTSNPN, CDR2 SVGIG (reference sequence). V was cut by 0 bases and J by 6 bases, with 8 bases left in between. The CDR3 is 13 residues long. As DNA, the CDR3 is TGTGCCTGGAGTGTACCTGGGTATGAAAAACTGTTTTTT. Protein product: CAWSVPGYEKLFF.

J is TRBJ1-5 and V is TRBV19; D is unclear. V was trimmed by 3 bases and J by 0 bases, leaving 9 bases between them. Germline V gene sequence: CDR1 LNHDA, CDR2 SQIVND (reference sequence). This CDR3 contains 15 residues. The CDR3 bases are TGTGCCAGTAGTATCTCTCGAGATAGCAATCAGCCCCAGCATTTT. Protein sequence: CASSISRDSNQPQHF.

The gene calls are TRBV19 and TRBJ1-2, with D perhaps matching TRBD1 (6 bases). The CDR3 sequence is 13 residues long. The V gene's germline CDR1 is LNHDA and CDR2 SQIVND (reference sequence). Trimming stripped 7 bases from V and 4 bases from J, with 13 bases between. This CDR3 is CASNPRGPYGYTF. CDR3 coding DNA: TGTGCCAGTAACCCGCGGGGGCCCTATGGCTACACCTTC.

V is TRBV2 and J is TRBJ1-1; a possible D gene is TRBD1 (5 bases). The CDR3 runs 15 residues. Germline lookup yields CDR1 SNHLY and CDR2 FYNNEI. With 7 bases removed from V and 2 bases from J, the gap between germline ends came to 17 bases. The CDR3 DNA is TGTGCCAGCACCGAGGGTGGGGGAAAAAACACTGAAGCTTTCTTT. It specifies CASTEGGGKNTEAFF.

Here the CDR3 DNA reads TGTGCCAGCAGGGCTACAGGGGAAAAACTGTTTTTT. It encodes CASRATGEKLFF. The chain recombines TRBV25-1 with TRBJ1-4, with D tentatively TRBD1 (6 bases). V shed 6 bases and J shed 8 bases, with 10 bases lying between them. The germline V gene has CDR1 MGHDK and CDR2 SYGVNS. This CDR3 region has 12 residues.

The chain recombines TRBV28 with TRBJ2-7, with 7 bases lining up with TRBD1. Trimming at V came to 6 bases and at J to 2 bases, leaving 10 bases not matched to a gene. CDR1 and CDR2 from the germline V gene are MDHEN and SYDVKM. This CDR3 spans 15 amino acids. The CDR3 coding sequence is TGTGCCAGCAGCCCCCCTGACAGGGCAACCTACGAGCAGTACTTC. Its translation: CASSPPDRATYEQYF.

This chain joins TRBV11-3 and TRBJ2-3; 10 bases agree with TRBD2. CDR1 SGHNT and CDR2 YENEEA come from the germline V gene. With 5 bases clipped from V and 3 bases from J, the junction kept 5 bases outside the gene matches. The CDR3 is made up of 15 amino acids. CDR3 protein: CASSRQAGGTDTQYF. CDR3 coding DNA: TGTGCCAGCAGCCGCCAAGCGGGAGGGACAGATACGCAGTATTTT.

The chain is built from TRBV29-1 and TRBJ1-6; TRBD1 agrees at 9 bases. Germline CDR1 and CDR2: SQVTM and ANQGSEA. This CDR3 contains 14 residues. The V segment lost 5 bases and the J segment 7 bases; nucleotides outside the gene matches: 6. In DNA, the CDR3 is TGCAGCGTTACCCACAGGGGGCGGAATTCACCCCTCCACTTT. It is translated as CSVTHRGRNSPLHF.

V gene TRBV4-1 combines with J gene TRBJ1-6, with D hard to call. V was trimmed by 1 base and J by 10 bases, leaving 5 bases between them. There are 12 residues in the CDR3. CDR1 and CDR2 from the germline V gene are MGHRA and YSYEKL. CDR3: CASSQGGSPLHF. The CDR3 region has the DNA TGCGCCAGCAGCCAAGGAGGCTCACCCCTCCACTTT.

Only a few counts were recorded for this clone. The chain employs TRBV6-6 and TRBJ2-7, with 8 bases aligning to TRBD1. CDR1 is MNHNY, CDR2 SVGAGI, per germline (reference sequence). CDR3 size: 14 residues. Trimming cost V 6 bases and J 3 bases; bases outside gene matches: 7. The CDR3 nucleotides are TGTGCCAGCAGAGAAGGACAGGGTGGCTACGAGCAGTACTTC. It is translated as CASREGQGGYEQYF.

The chain carries TRBV28 and TRBJ1-4; D ambiguous. The germline gives CDR1 MDHEN, CDR2 SYDVKM. The CDR3 is 9 residues long. The V end was cut by 11 bases, the J end by 11 bases, with 9 bases between. The CDR3 sequence is CARPEKLFF. The CDR3, as DNA: TGTGCCCGGCCGGAGAAACTGTTTTTT.

The chain has TRBV4-3 and TRBJ2-7; D remains unclear. CDR3 length: 13 amino acids. Trimming took 1 base from V and 6 from J, leaving 10 bases between them. Germline V gene sequence: CDR1 LGHNA, CDR2 YSLEER. CDR3 sequence: CASSQGRRTEQYF. The CDR3 DNA is TGCGCCAGCAGCCAAGGCCGAAGGACCGAGCAGTACTTC.

The genes are TRBV5-1 and TRBJ2-1, with D maybe TRBD2 (7 bases). The germline V and J ends were trimmed by 0 bases and 1 base, with 11 bases remaining between them. Germline CDR1 and CDR2: SGHRS and YFSETQ. This CDR3 has 16 residues. This CDR3 is CASSLAGGLSYNEQFF. In DNA form, the CDR3 reads TGCGCCAGCAGCTTGGCCGGGGGGCTGTCCTACAATGAGCAGTTCTTC.

The chain carries TRBV6-4 and TRBJ2-1; D may match TRBD1 or TRBD2 (5 bases each). CDR3 length: 16 amino acids. Deletions cut 2 bases from V and 7 bases from J, with 18 bases between. CDR1 and CDR2 (germline): MRHNA, SNTAGT. CDR3 DNA: TGTGCCAGCAGTGACACCCGGGACCTAGGGCTGAATGAGCAGTTCTTC. This codes for CASSDTRDLGLNEQFF.

The chain combines TRBV24-1 with TRBJ2-2; D not certain. This CDR3 is built from 17 residues. CDR1 is KGHDR and CDR2 is SFDVKD in the germline V gene. V was trimmed by 1 base and J by 0 bases, leaving 11 bases between them. The CDR3 bases are TGTGCCACCAGTGATTTCCCGGTAGGAGCGAACACCGGGGAGCTGTTTTTT. Protein sequence: CATSDFPVGANTGELFF.

This chain uses TRBV27 with TRBJ2-1; unclear D gene. CDR3 length: 14 amino acids. In germline, CDR1 is MNHEY, CDR2 SMNVEV (reference sequence). Deletions cut 5 bases from V and 8 bases from J, with 16 bases between. The DNA of the CDR3 is TGTGCCAGCAGTGAAGTTGGTGGAGTGGATGAGCAGTTCTTC. As protein: CASSEVGGVDEQFF.

This clone was found once. This sequence joins TRBV19 and TRBJ1-5; 7 bases are shared with TRBD1. The CDR3 is 18 amino acids. Germline assignment: CDR1 LNHDA and CDR2 SQIVND (reference sequence). The trim removed 5 bases at V and 3 bases at J, leaving 16 bases unmatched. Written as DNA, the CDR3 is TGTGCCAGTAGTTTATTCGTTCTGAGGGACAGACACAATCAGCCCCAGCATTTT. Its protein is CASSLFVLRDRHNQPQHF.

V usage is TRBV18 and J usage is TRBJ1-5, with 7 bases lining up with TRBD1. The germline V gene has CDR1 KGHSH and CDR2 LQKENI. The CDR3 length is 16 residues. With V trimmed by 4 bases and J by 4 bases, 10 bases remained unmatched. This chain's CDR3 is CASSLLDRVGNQPQHF. The CDR3 coding sequence is TGTGCCAGCTCACTTCTCGACAGGGTAGGAAATCAGCCCCAGCATTTT. The entire variable domain, with the rest obtained from reference TRBV18 and TRBJ1-5, is as follows: NAGVMQNPRHLVRRRGQEARLRCSPMKGHSHVYWYRQLPEEGLKFMVYLQKENIIDESGMPKERFSAEFPKEGPSILRIQQVVRGDSAAYFCASSLLDRVGNQPQHFGDGTRLSIL.

The chain couples TRBV19 to TRBJ1-1; 11 nucleotides align to TRBD1. After removal of 7 bases from V and 5 bases from J, the junction contained 6 bases not matched to a gene. The CDR3 length is 14 residues. Germline V gene data show CDR1 as LNHDA and CDR2 as SQIVND (reference sequence). The CDR3 DNA is TGTGCCAGTATCCCCGGGACAGGGGGTACTGAAGCTTTCTTT. This gives the protein CASIPGTGGTEAFF.

The chain has TRBV2 and TRBJ2-5; tentatively, D is TRBD1 (6 bases). The germline CDR1 and CDR2 sequences are SNHLY and FYNNEI. This CDR3 spans 13 amino acids. The V gene lost 10 bases and the J gene lost 9 bases, with 21 bases spanning the gap. CDR3: CANAEQGPRAQYF. CDR3 in DNA: TGTGCCAACGCCGAGCAGGGGCCTAGGGCCCAGTACTTC.

The V call is TRBV21-1, the J call TRBJ1-2; the D call of TRBD1 is as the table states it, not checked on the DNA. TRBV21-1 has pseudogene status. The CDR3 spans 15 residues. CDR3 sequence reads: CASSNLGAGDYGYTF. Written as DNA, the CDR3 is TGTGCCAGCAGCAACCTGGGTGCAGGGGACTATGGCTACACCTTC.

The V gene is TRBV5-4, the J gene TRBJ2-3; D ambiguous. This CDR3 has 18 residues. Germline CDR1 SGHNT, CDR2 YYREEE (reference sequence). V lost 0 bases, J lost 3 bases, and 20 bases lay in between. In DNA form, the CDR3 reads TGTGCCAGCAGCTTGGTATGGGTTCGAGGTGGGGTGACAGATACGCAGTATTTT. As protein: CASSLVWVRGGVTDTQYF.

The chain employs TRBV7-8 and TRBJ2-1; 7 bases are shared with TRBD2. The V gene's germline CDR1 is SGHVS and CDR2 FQNEAQ. V shed 5 bases, J shed 6 bases, and the junction held 10 bases outside the gene matches. The CDR3 is 15 amino acids. The CDR3 loop reads CASSPPGLVSNEQFF. CDR3 nucleotide sequence: TGTGCCAGCAGCCCTCCCGGACTAGTCAGCAATGAGCAGTTCTTC. Based on the CDR3 plus reference TRBV7-8 and TRBJ2-1, the full variable domain is GAGVSQSPRYKVAKRGQDVALRCDPISGHVSLFWYQQALGQGPEFLTYFQNEAQLDKSGLPSDRFFAERPEGSVSTLKIQRTQQEDSAVYLCASSPPGLVSNEQFFGPGTRLTVL.

The chain uses TRBV9 and TRBJ2-7; D uncertain. CDR1 is SGDLS and CDR2 is YYNGEE in the germline V gene. V was trimmed by 0 bases and J by 2 bases, leaving 12 bases between them. There are 15 residues in the CDR3. The CDR3 reads CASSVGKGLTYEQYF. In nucleotides, the CDR3 is TGTGCCAGCAGCGTAGGGAAGGGTCTCACCTACGAGCAGTACTTC.

The rearrangement joins TRBV28 to TRBJ1-1, with D possibly being TRBD1 (5 bases). V dropped 3 bases and J dropped 4 bases, with 9 bases sitting between them. Germline V CDR1 and CDR2: MDHEN, SYDVKM. The CDR3 totals 13 residues. The CDR3 spells CASSLARVTEAFF. CDR3 nucleotides: TGTGCCAGCAGTTTGGCCAGGGTCACTGAAGCTTTCTTT.

The V and J genes are TRBV7-9 and TRBJ2-7; 9 bases line up with TRBD2. Germline V CDR1 and CDR2: SEHNR, FQNEAQ (reference sequence). V lost 1 base, J lost 2 bases, and 3 bases stayed unmatched. CDR3 size: 15 residues. DNA for the CDR3: TGTGCCAGCAGCTTAGGGGCGGGAGGGGCCTACGAGCAGTACTTC. Protein sequence: CASSLGAGGAYEQYF.

V gene TRBV2 combines with J gene TRBJ1-3; 8 bases line up with TRBD1. Trimming at V came to 2 bases and at J to 3 bases, leaving 3 bases not matched to a gene. The CDR3 sequence is 15 residues long. CDR1 and CDR2 from the germline V gene are SNHLY and FYNNEI. CDR3 nucleotide sequence: TGTGCCAGCAGTGAACAGGGGGCCATTGGAAACACCATATATTTT. Its protein is CASSEQGAIGNTIYF.